This paragraph covers one TCR beta chain sequence. Antigen unknown. Germline CDR1 LGHNA, CDR2 YSLEER. The CDR3 is made up of 17 amino acids. V trimming: 5 bases; J trimming: 6 bases; junction bases outside the gene matches: 8. This sample stems from a study of beta chain features in type 1 diabetes. The wider study: Analysis included over 90 million sorted cells drawn from all samples. Study-level results: Significant though moderate, a shortening of TCRB CDR3s appeared in all four CD4+ subsets of Type 1 diabetes patients. TCRB repertoires of naive, central memory and Treg cells appeared more similar among patients than among healthy donors.

TCRB transcripts that were expressed got sequenced, as all of the isolated RNA had been reverse transcribed. Some 3.6 million reads on average were seen across naive, central memory and regulatory T cell samples. The table came from immunoSEQ multiplex PCR; TCRdb's copy has only in-frame clones and leaves some out. In the table there are approximately 360,000 clones, around 12% of which are singletons. The clonotype was recovered from a woman aged 18-35 years with type 1 diabetes. The sequencing sample was made of naive CD4+ T cells from blood. The chain combines TRBV4-3 with TRBJ2-2; 14 nucleotides align to TRBD2. The CDR3 DNA is TGCGCCAGCAGCTATACCCTGACTAGCGGGGGGGCCGGGGAGCTGTTTTTT. Translation: CASSYTLTSGGAGELFF.